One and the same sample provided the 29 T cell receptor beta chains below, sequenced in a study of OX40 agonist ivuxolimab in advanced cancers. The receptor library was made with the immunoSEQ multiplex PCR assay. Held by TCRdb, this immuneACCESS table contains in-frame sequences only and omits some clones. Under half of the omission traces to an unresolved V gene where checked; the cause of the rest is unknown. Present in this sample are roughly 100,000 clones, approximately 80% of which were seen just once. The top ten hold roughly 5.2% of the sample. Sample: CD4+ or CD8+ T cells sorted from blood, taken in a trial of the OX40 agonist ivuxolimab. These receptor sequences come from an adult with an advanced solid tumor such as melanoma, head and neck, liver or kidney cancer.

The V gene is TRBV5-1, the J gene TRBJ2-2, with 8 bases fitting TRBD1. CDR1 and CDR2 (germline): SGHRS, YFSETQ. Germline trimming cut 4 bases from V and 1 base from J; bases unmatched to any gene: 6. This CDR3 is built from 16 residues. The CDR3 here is CASSPGQALNTGELFF. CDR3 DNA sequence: TGCGCCAGCAGCCCGGGACAGGCTTTGAACACCGGGGAGCTGTTTTTT.

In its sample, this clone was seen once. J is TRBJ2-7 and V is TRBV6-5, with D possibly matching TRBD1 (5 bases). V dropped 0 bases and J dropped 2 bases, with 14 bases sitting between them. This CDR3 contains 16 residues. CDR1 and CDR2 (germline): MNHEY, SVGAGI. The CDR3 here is CASSYSMGRVTYEQYF. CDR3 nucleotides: TGTGCCAGCAGTTACTCGATGGGCAGGGTCACCTACGAGCAGTACTTC.

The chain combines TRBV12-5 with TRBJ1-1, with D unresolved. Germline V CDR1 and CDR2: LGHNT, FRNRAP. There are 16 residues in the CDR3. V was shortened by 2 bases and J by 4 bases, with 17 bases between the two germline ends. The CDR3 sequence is CASGLSGRSWLTEAFF. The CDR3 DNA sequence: TGTGCTAGTGGTTTGTCGGGCAGGTCCTGGCTCACTGAAGCTTTCTTT.

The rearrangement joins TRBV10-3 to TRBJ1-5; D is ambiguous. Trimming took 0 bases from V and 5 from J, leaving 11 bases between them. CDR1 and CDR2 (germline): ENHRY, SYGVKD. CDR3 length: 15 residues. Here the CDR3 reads CAISESRTEDQPQHF. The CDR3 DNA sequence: TGTGCCATCAGTGAGTCCCGCACGGAGGATCAGCCCCAGCATTTT.

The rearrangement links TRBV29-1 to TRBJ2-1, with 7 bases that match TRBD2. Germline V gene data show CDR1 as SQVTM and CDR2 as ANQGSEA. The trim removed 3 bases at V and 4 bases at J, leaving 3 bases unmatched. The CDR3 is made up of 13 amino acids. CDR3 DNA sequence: TGCAGCGTTGACTCTAGCGGTTACAATGAGCAGTTCTTC. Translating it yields CSVDSSGYNEQFF.

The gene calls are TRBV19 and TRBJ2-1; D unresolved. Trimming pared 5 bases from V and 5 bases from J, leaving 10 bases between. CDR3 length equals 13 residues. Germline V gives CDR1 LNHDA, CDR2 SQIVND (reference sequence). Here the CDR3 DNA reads TGTGCCAGTAGTCTGACCCGCGACAATGAGCAGTTCTTC. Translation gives CASSLTRDNEQFF.

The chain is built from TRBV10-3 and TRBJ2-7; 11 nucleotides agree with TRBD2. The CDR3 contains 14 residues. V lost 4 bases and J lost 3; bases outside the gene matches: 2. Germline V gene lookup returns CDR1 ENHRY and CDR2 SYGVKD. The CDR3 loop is CAISAGLAGYEQYF. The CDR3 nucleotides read TGTGCCATCAGTGCAGGACTAGCGGGCTACGAGCAGTACTTC.

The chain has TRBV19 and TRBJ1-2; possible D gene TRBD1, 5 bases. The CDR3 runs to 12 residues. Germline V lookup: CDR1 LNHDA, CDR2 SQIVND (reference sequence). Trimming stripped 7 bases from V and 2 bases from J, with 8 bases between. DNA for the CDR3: TGTGCCAGTACGGGGGGGAACTATGGCTACACCTTC. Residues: CASTGGNYGYTF.

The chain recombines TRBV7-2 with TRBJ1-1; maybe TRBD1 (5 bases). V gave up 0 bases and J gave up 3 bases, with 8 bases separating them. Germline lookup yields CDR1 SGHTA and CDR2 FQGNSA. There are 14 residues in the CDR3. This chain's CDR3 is CASSLARGDTEAFF. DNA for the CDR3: TGTGCCAGCAGCTTAGCAAGGGGAGACACTGAAGCTTTCTTT.

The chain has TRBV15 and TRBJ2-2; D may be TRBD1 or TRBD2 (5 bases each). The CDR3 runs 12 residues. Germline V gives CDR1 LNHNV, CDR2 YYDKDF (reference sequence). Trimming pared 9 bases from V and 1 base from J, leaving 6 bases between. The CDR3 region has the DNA TGTGCCACGGGGGTGAACACCGGGGAGCTGTTTTTT. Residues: CATGVNTGELFF.

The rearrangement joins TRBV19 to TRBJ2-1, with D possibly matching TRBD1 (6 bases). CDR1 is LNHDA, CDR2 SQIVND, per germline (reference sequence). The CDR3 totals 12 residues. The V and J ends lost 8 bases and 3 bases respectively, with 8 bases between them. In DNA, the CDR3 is TGTGCCAGTCAACAGGGCTACAATGAGCAGTTCTTC. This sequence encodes CASQQGYNEQFF.

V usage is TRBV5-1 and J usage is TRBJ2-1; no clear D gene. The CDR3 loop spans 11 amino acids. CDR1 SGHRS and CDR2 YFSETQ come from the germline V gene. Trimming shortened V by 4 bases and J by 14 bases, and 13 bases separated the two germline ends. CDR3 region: CASSGSGGEFF. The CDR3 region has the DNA TGCGCCAGCAGCGGGTCCGGTGGAGAGTTCTTC.

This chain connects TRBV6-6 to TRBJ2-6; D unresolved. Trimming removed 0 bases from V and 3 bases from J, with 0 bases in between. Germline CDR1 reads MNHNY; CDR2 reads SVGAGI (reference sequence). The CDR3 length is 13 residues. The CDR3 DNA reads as TGTGCCAGCAGTTACTCTGGGGCCAACGTCCTGACTTTC. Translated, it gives CASSYSGANVLTF.

The CDR3 DNA sequence: TGTGCCAGCGTGGGGGCCAGGGGCAGGGGCTACACCTTC. Protein: CASVGARGRGYTF. The chain joins TRBV2 to TRBJ1-2; D possibly corresponds to TRBD1 (6 bases). CDR1 is SNHLY and CDR2 is FYNNEI in the germline V gene. The length of the CDR3 is 13 residues. The V gene lost 8 bases and the J gene lost 8 bases, with 18 bases spanning the gap.

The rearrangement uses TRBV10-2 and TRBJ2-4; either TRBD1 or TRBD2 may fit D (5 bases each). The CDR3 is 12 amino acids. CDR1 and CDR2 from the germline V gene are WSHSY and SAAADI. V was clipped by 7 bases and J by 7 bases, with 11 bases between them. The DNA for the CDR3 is TGCGCCAGCATTGGTGGGGGTAACATTCAGTACTTC. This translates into CASIGGGNIQYF.

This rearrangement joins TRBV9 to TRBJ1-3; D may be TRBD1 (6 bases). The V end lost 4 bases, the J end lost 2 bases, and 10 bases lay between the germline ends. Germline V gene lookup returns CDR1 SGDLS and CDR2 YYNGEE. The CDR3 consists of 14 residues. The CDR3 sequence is CASSPRGTGNTIYF. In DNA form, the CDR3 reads TGTGCCAGCAGCCCCAGGGGTACTGGAAACACCATATATTTT.

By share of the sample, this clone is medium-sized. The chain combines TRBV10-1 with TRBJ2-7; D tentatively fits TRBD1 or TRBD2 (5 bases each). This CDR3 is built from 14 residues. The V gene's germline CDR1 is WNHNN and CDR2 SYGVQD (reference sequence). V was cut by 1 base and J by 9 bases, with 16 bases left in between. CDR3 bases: TGCGCCAGCAGTGAGTTGGGGACCCCTACGATGCAGTACTTC. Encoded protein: CASSELGTPTMQYF.

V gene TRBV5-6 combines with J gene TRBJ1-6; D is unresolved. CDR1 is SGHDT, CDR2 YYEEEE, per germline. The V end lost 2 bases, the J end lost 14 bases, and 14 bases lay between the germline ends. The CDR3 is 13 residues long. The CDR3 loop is CASSFRGGQALHF. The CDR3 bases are TGTGCCAGCAGCTTTAGAGGCGGGCAGGCCCTCCACTTT. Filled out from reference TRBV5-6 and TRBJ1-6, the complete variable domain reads DAGVTQSPTHLIKTRGQQVTLRCSPKSGHDTVSWYQQALGQGPQFIFQYYEEEERQRGNFPDRFSGHQFPNYSSELNVNALLLGDSALYLCASSFRGGQALHFGNGTRLTVT.

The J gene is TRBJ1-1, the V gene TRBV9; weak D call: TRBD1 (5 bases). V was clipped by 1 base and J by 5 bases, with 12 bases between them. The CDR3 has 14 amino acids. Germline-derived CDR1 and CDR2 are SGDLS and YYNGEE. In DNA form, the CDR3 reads TGTGCCAGCAGCGTAAATCAGGGCTGGACTGAAGCTTTCTTT. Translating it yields CASSVNQGWTEAFF.

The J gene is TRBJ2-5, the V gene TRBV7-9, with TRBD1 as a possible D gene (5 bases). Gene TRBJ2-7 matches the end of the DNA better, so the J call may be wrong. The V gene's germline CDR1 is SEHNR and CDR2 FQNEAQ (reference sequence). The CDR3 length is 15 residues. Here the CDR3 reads CASSSENQGTYEQYF. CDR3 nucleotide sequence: TGTGCCAGCAGCTCAGAGAACCAGGGAACCTACGAGCAGTACTTC.

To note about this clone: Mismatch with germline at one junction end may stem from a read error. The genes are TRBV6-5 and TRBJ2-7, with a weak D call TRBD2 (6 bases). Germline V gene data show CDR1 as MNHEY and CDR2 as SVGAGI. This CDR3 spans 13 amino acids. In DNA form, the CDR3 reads TGTGCCAGCAGTAACTCACTAGCCGGCGAGCAGTACTTC. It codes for CASSNSLAGEQYF.

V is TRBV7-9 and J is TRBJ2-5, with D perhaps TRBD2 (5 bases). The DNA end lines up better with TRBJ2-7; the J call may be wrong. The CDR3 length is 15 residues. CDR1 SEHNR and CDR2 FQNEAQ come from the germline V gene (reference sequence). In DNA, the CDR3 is TGTGCCAGCTCGGAGGCCCGCCGTCATCCGTACGAGCAGTACTTC. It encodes CASSEARRHPYEQYF.

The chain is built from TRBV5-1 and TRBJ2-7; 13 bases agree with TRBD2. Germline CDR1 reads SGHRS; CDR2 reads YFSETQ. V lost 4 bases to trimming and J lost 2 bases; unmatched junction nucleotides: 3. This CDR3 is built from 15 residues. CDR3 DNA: TGCGCCAGCAGCCCCGGGACTAGCGGGACCTACGAGCAGTACTTC. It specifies CASSPGTSGTYEQYF. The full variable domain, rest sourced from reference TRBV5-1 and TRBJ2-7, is KAGVTQTPRYLIKTRGQQVTLSCSPISGHRSVSWYQQTPGQGLQFLFEYFSETQRNKGNFPGRFSGRQFSNSRSEMNVSTLELGDSALYLCASSPGTSGTYEQYFGPGTRLTVT.

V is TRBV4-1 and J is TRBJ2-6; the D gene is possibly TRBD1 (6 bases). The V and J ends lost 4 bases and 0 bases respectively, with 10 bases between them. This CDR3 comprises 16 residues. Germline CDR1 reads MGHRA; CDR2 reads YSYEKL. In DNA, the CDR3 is TGCGCCAGCAGCCCGGACAGCCTCTCTGGGGCCAACGTCCTGACTTTC. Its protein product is CASSPDSLSGANVLTF.

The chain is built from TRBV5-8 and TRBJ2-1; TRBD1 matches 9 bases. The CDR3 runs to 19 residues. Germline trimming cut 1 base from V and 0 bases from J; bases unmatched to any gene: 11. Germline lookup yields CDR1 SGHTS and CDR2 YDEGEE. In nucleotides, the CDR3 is TGTGCCAGCAGCTTGATCTTTGGACAGGGGTCCTACTCCTACAATGAGCAGTTCTTC. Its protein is CASSLIFGQGSYSYNEQFF.

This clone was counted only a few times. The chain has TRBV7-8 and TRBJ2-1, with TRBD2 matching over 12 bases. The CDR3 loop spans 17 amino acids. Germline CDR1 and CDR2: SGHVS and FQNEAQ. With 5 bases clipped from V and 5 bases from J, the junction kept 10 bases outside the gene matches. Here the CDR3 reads CASSPEGTSGSHNEQFF. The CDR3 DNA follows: TGTGCCAGCAGCCCCGAAGGGACTAGCGGGTCTCACAATGAGCAGTTCTTC.

The CDR3 coding sequence is TGTGCCAGCAGAAAGCGGCCTGGGAGTAATAAAGACGAGCAGTACTTC. This encodes CASRKRPGSNKDEQYF. The chain links TRBV5-6 to TRBJ2-7; TRBD2 is a possible D gene (5 bases). CDR3 length: 16 residues. Per germline, CDR1 SGHDT and CDR2 YYEEEE. V was trimmed by 5 bases and J by 5 bases, leaving 23 bases between them.

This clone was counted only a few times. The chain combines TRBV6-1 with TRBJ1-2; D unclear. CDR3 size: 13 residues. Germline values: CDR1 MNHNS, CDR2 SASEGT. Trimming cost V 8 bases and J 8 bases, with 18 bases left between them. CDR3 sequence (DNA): TGTGCCAGCTCTACCCGGGCCGGCGCCGGCTACACCTTC. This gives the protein CASSTRAGAGYTF.

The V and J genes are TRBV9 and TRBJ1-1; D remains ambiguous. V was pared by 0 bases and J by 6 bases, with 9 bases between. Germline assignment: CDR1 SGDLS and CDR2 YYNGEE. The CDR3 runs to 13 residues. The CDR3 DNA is TGTGCCAGCAGCGTAGAACCGGGAGCTGAAGCTTTCTTT. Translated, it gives CASSVEPGAEAFF.